The entry that follows covers one TCR beta chain sequence. This entry comes from a study of cytomegalovirus exposure and HLA in healthy donors. 60 Vbeta and 13 Jbeta primers were used in PCR. TCRdb keeps only in-frame clones here, not all; method: immunoSEQ multiplex PCR. Its listing shows 150,000 or so clones. The CDR3 length is 17 residues. Germline V CDR1 and CDR2: KGHSH, LQKENI. With 3 bases clipped from V and 0 bases from J, the junction kept 7 bases outside the gene matches. This sequence joins TRBV18 and TRBJ2-2; TRBD1 agrees at 7 bases. This TCR was sampled from a woman between 18 and 29 years old in good health and CMV-seronegative. The sequenced sample was PBMCs. CDR3: CASSPIWTGSNTGELFF. The CDR3 DNA reads as TGTGCCAGCTCACCGATTTGGACAGGTTCGAACACCGGGGAGCTGTTTTTT.